Only one count was recorded for the clone carrying this T cell receptor (beta chain). The antigen is undetermined. At one boundary the junction diverges from the germline segment, which might be a read error. The sample belongs to a study of tumor and adjacent non-tumor tissue in lung cancer. Study conclusions and caveats: Tumor repertoires had a smaller top 100 clone share than normal lung.

The template was RNA from unsorted bulk tissue. The normal lung tissue was taken more than 3 cm from the tumor edge. Germline values: CDR1 SGHAT, CDR2 FQNNGV. The CDR3 is 14 residues long. Three rounds of nested PCR, following a modified ARM-PCR protocol, produced the TCRbeta library. MiXCR was run by TCRdb on the multiplex PCR reads, yielding one entry per CDR3 protein. In the table there are 100,000 or so distinct CDR3 sequences, 55% to 65% of which are singletons. The source material was distant non-tumor lung tissue. The origin of this receptor is a man aged 25-40 years with non-small cell lung cancer. V usage is TRBV11-2 and J usage is TRBJ1-2; D remains unclear. The CDR3 region has the DNA TGTGCCAACAGCCCCCCAGGAGTTAACTATGGCTACACCTTC. Its translation: CANSPPGVNYGYTF.